A single sample gave rise to the 18 T cell receptor beta chains below, sequenced in a study of shared clonotypes between healthy human individuals (dated by TCRdb to 2019 to 2021). The method behind the library was the immunoSEQ multiplex PCR assay. TCRdb's version of the immuneACCESS table is confined to in-frame rearrangements and falls short of the full clone set. An unresolved V gene accounts for under half of the shortfall where checked; the remainder is of unknown origin. Recorded for this sample are under 2,500,000 clones; more than 90% of them occurred a single time. The top ten clones comprise roughly 0.13% of the sample. The sequenced sample consisted of naive CD4+ T cells sorted from blood. The cell subset or site label of this sample denotes: CD45RA+ positively selected. The source of these receptors is a man between 18 and 35 years old in good health.

The chain joins TRBV6-1 to TRBJ1-1; no firm D call. Per the germline V gene, CDR1 is MNHNS and CDR2 is SASEGT. This CDR3 is 13 amino acids long. Trimming shortened V by 8 bases and J by 7 bases, and 17 bases separated the two germline ends. The CDR3 DNA sequence: TGTGCCAGCCGCCAAGACTTACAGTTTGAAGCTTTCTTT. Translated, it gives CASRQDLQFEAFF.

This chain joins TRBV11-2 and TRBJ2-7; possibly TRBD2 for D (6 bases). V lost 1 base to trimming and J lost 1 base, with 11 bases between them. Germline loops: CDR1 SGHAT, CDR2 FQNNGV. This CDR3 region has 15 residues. The CDR3 sequence: CASSLAGVGSYEQYF. Here the CDR3 DNA reads TGTGCCAGCAGCTTAGCGGGGGTGGGATCCTACGAGCAGTACTTC.

The V gene is TRBV9, the J gene TRBJ2-3; weak D call: TRBD2 (5 bases). Germline V gives CDR1 SGDLS, CDR2 YYNGEE. The CDR3 totals 15 residues. Trimming shortened V by 4 bases and J by 9 bases, and 21 bases separated the two germline ends. The CDR3, as DNA: TGTGCCAGCAGCATGGACTCATCCTCTTTGGGGACGCAGTATTTT. It yields the protein CASSMDSSSLGTQYF. Supplemented by reference TRBV9 and TRBJ2-3, the full variable domain reads DSGVTQTPKHLITATGQRVTLRCSPRSGDLSVYWYQQSLDQGLQFLIQYYNGEERAKGNILERFSAQQFPDLHSELNLSSLELGDSALYFCASSMDSSSLGTQYFGPGTRLTVL.

The CDR3 region has the DNA TGCGCCAGCAGCTTGTACCAGGTGACAGATACGCAGTATTTT. Translation gives CASSLYQVTDTQYF. The rearrangement joins TRBV5-1 to TRBJ2-3; D gene unclear. Germline values: CDR1 SGHRS, CDR2 YFSETQ. Trimming left V 1 base short and J 3 bases short, with 9 bases between. CDR3 length equals 14 residues.

This chain connects TRBV30 to TRBJ2-2; 9 nucleotides line up with TRBD1. CDR1 and CDR2 (germline): GTSNPN, SVGIG (reference sequence). The CDR3 is 14 residues long. V shed 5 bases, J shed 7 bases, and the junction held 8 bases outside the gene matches. CDR3 in amino acids: CAWFGTGFVGELFF. The CDR3 DNA is TGTGCCTGGTTCGGGACAGGGTTCGTCGGGGAGCTGTTTTTT.

The chain recombines TRBV2 with TRBJ2-3, with unresolved D. CDR3 size: 15 residues. V lost 7 bases to trimming and J lost 0 bases, with 14 bases between them. The germline V gene encodes CDR1 SNHLY and CDR2 FYNNEI. Here the CDR3 reads CASKISQASTDTQYF. The CDR3 DNA reads as TGTGCCAGCAAAATCAGCCAAGCTAGCACAGATACGCAGTATTTT.

This chain connects TRBV6-5 to TRBJ1-1; TRBD1 is a possible D gene (5 bases). The V end lost 0 bases, the J end lost 10 bases, and 18 bases lay between the germline ends. The CDR3 spans 15 residues. In germline, CDR1 is MNHEY, CDR2 SVGAGI. This CDR3 is CASSYSTRGVGGAFF. The CDR3, as DNA: TGTGCCAGCAGTTACTCGACGAGGGGCGTTGGGGGAGCTTTCTTT.

The V gene is TRBV7-3, the J gene TRBJ2-7; 7 bases align to TRBD1. Trimming removed 5 bases from V and 0 bases from J; junction bases left unmatched: 4. Looked up from germline, CDR1 is SGHTA and CDR2 is FQGTGA. CDR3 length equals 14 residues. CDR3 bases: TGTGCCAGCAGCCCGGACAGGAGCTCCTACGAGCAGTACTTC. Its translation is CASSPDRSSYEQYF.

This clone has only one observation. This chain joins TRBV2 and TRBJ1-4; no definite D call. Germline CDR1 SNHLY, CDR2 FYNNEI. The CDR3 loop spans 10 amino acids. Trimming removed 6 bases at V and 12 bases at J, with 8 bases between. The CDR3 bases are TGTGCCAGCAGCAATACGGAACTGTTTTTT. It specifies CASSNTELFF.

The rearrangement uses TRBV19 and TRBJ2-2; unclear D gene. CDR3 size: 14 residues. The ends were cut back, 5 bases at V and 5 bases at J, with 12 bases in the middle. Germline V gives CDR1 LNHDA, CDR2 SQIVND (reference sequence). The CDR3 region is CASSPGAGTGELFF. CDR3 in DNA: TGTGCCAGTAGTCCAGGTGCCGGTACCGGGGAGCTGTTTTTT.

The chain carries TRBV2 and TRBJ2-3; no definite D call. V lost 5 bases and J lost 0, with 9 bases in between. The CDR3 covers 14 residues. The germline V gene has CDR1 SNHLY and CDR2 FYNNEI. The CDR3 loop reads CASSFGRSTDTQYF. CDR3 nucleotides: TGTGCCAGCAGTTTTGGGCGTAGCACAGATACGCAGTATTTT.

The chain recombines TRBV27 with TRBJ1-1; no clear D. Between the trimmed V and J ends, which lost 1 base and 4 bases, there was a span of 7 bases. Germline values: CDR1 MNHEY, CDR2 SMNVEV (reference sequence). This CDR3 spans 13 amino acids. The CDR3 bases are TGTGCCAGCAGTTTATTACTCGCCACTGAAGCTTTCTTT. It specifies CASSLLLATEAFF.

Of note for this clone: At the DNA level, this CDR3 is encoded by other sequences in the same sample as well. The chain carries TRBV29-1 and TRBJ1-2; perhaps TRBD1 as D (6 bases). The germline V and J ends were trimmed by 5 bases and 5 bases, with 9 bases remaining between them. The CDR3 is 11 residues long. Germline-derived CDR1 and CDR2 are SQVTM and ANQGSEA. The CDR3, as DNA: TGCAGCGTTCCGACAGGATATGGCTACACCTTC. It specifies CSVPTGYGYTF. The variable domain in full, completed from reference TRBV29-1 and TRBJ1-2, reads SAVISQKPSRDICQRGTSLTIQCQVDSQVTMMFWYRQQPGQSLTLIATANQGSEATYESGFVIDKFPISRPNLTFSTLTVSNMSPEDSSIYLCSVPTGYGYTFGSGTRLTVV.

The CDR3: CASSQERTSGGRLYEQYF. DNA of the CDR3: TGTGCCAGCAGCCAAGAAAGGACTAGCGGGGGGAGGCTGTACGAGCAGTACTTC. V is TRBV14 and J is TRBJ2-7; 14 bases line up with TRBD2. Germline-derived CDR1 and CDR2 are SGHDN and FVKESK. The V segment lost 0 bases and the J segment 4 bases; nucleotides outside the gene matches: 8. The CDR3 spans 18 residues.

The chain links TRBV7-9 to TRBJ2-2, with D unclear. V dropped 2 bases and J dropped 1 base, with 5 bases sitting between them. CDR1 is SEHNR and CDR2 is FQNEAQ in the germline V gene (reference sequence). CDR3 length: 14 amino acids. DNA for the CDR3: TGTGCCAGCAGCTTATACAGGAACACCGGGGAGCTGTTTTTT. Protein: CASSLYRNTGELFF.

The chain uses TRBV15 and TRBJ1-2; 8 bases are shared with TRBD1. The CDR3 is 16 residues long. CDR1 is LNHNV, CDR2 YYDKDF, per germline (reference sequence). V shed 5 bases and J 0 bases; nucleotides not matched to a gene: 8. The CDR3 here is CATSVGQGRSNYGYTF. CDR3 nucleotides: TGTGCCACCAGCGTAGGACAGGGCCGTTCTAACTATGGCTACACCTTC.

As regards this clone: This sample also contains other DNA sequences that code for the same CDR3. The chain links TRBV19 to TRBJ1-5; D ambiguous. The CDR3 spans 12 residues. Germline V gives CDR1 LNHDA, CDR2 SQIVND (reference sequence). V lost 1 base and J lost 4, with 2 bases in between. The chain's CDR3 is CASSIGNQPQHF. CDR3 coding DNA: TGTGCCAGTAGTATAGGGAATCAGCCCCAGCATTTT. Drawing the rest from reference TRBV19 and TRBJ1-5, the complete variable domain is DGGITQSPKYLFRKEGQNVTLSCEQNLNHDAMYWYRQDPGQGLRLIYYSQIVNDFQKGDIAEGYSVSREKKESFPLTVTSAQKNPTAFYLCASSIGNQPQHFGDGTRLSIL.

The rearrangement joins TRBV15 to TRBJ2-2; no definite D call. CDR1 is LNHNV and CDR2 is YYDKDF in the germline V gene (reference sequence). Trimming took off 1 base at V and 5 bases at J, with 2 bases between the two ends. This CDR3 has 12 residues. The CDR3 DNA reads TGTGCCACCAGCAGAGTAACCGGGGAGCTGTTTTTT. Protein product: CATSRVTGELFF.